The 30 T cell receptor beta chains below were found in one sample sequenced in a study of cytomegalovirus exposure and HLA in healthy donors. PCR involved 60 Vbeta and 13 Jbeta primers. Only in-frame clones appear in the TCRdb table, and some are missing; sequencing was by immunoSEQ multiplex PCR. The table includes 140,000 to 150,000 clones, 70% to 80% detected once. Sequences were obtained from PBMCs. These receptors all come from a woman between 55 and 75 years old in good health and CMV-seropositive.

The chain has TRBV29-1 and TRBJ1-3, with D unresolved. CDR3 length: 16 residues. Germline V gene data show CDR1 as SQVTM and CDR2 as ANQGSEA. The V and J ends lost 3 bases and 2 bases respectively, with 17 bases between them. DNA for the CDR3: TGCAGCGTTGAGCTCGAGGGCACCAAAACTGGAAACACCATATATTTT. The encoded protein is CSVELEGTKTGNTIYF.

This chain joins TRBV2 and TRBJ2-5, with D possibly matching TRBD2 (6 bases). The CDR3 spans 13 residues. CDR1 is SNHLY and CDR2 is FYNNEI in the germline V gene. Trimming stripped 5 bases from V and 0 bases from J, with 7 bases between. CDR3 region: CASSRDYQETQYF. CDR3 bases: TGTGCCAGCAGTAGGGACTACCAAGAGACCCAGTACTTC.

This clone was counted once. CDR3 DNA sequence: TGTGCCAGCAGCCAGCGGGGGGGTCCCTACAATGAGCAGTTCTTC. Encoded protein: CASSQRGGPYNEQFF. V is TRBV11-3 and J is TRBJ2-1; 10 nucleotides match TRBD2. CDR1 is SGHNT, CDR2 YENEEA, per germline. The CDR3 length is 15 residues. V was clipped by 5 bases and J by 2 bases; unmatched bases: 3.

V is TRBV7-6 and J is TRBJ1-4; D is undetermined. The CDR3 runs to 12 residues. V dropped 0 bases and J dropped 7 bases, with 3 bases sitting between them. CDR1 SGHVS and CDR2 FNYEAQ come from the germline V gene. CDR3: CASSLAAEKLFF. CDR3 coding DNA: TGTGCCAGCAGCTTAGCGGCTGAAAAACTGTTTTTT.

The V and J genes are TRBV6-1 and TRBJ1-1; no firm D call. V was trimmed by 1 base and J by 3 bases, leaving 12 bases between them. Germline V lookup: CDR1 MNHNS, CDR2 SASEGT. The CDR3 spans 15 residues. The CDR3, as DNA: TGTGCCAGCAGTGAAGGGCCGGGTGTGTACACTGAAGCTTTCTTT. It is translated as CASSEGPGVYTEAFF.

For the CDR3, the DNA is TGTGCCAGCAGCTTTCAATACAGTGGCTACACCTTC. It is translated as CASSFQYSGYTF. This sequence joins TRBV5-8 and TRBJ1-2; D is unresolved. The ends were cut back, 2 bases at V and 7 bases at J, with 9 bases in the middle. The CDR3 runs to 12 residues. The germline CDR1 and CDR2 sequences are SGHTS and YDEGEE.

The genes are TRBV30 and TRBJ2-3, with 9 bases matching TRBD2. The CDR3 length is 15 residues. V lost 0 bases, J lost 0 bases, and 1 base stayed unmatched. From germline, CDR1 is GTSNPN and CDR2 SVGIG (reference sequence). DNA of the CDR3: TGTGCCTGGAGTGTAAGCGGGAGGAGCACAGATACGCAGTATTTT. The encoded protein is CAWSVSGRSTDTQYF.

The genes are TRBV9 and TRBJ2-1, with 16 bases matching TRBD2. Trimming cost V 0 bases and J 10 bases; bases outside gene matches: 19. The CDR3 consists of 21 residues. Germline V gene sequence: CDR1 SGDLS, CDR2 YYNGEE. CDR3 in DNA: TGTGCCAGCAGCGTAGCCCCCCCCGGGACAGGGACTAGCGGGAGGGCCGGGGAGCAGTTCTTC. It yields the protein CASSVAPPGTGTSGRAGEQFF.

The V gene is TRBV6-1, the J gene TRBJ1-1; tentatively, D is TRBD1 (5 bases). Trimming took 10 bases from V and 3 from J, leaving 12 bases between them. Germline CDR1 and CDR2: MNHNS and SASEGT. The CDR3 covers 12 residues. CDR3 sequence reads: CATNRRDTEAFF. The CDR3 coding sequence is TGTGCCACTAATCGCAGGGACACTGAAGCTTTCTTT.

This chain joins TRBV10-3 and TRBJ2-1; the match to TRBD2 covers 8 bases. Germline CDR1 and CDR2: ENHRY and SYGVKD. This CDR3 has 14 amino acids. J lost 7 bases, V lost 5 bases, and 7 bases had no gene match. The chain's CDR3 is CAISKAGGGNEQFF. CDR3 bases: TGTGCCATCAGTAAGGCGGGAGGAGGTAATGAGCAGTTCTTC.

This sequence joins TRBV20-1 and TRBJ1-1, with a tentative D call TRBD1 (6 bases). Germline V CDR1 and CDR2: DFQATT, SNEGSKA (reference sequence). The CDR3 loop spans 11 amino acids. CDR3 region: CRGAGNTEAFF. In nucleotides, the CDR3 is TGCAGGGGGGCGGGGAACACTGAAGCTTTCTTT.

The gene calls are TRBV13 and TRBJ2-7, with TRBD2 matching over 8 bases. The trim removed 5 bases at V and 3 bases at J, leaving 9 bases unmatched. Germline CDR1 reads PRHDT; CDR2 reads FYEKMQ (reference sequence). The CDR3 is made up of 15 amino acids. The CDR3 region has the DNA TGTGCCAGCAGCCCACAGCGGGAGCTGAGCTACGAGCAGTACTTC. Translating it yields CASSPQRELSYEQYF.

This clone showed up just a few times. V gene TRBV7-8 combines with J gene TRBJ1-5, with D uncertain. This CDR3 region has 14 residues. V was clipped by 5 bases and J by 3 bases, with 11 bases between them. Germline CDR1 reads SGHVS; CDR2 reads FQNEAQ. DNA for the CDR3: TGTGCCAGCAGCGTAGACGGGAACAATCAGCCCCAGCATTTT. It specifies CASSVDGNNQPQHF.

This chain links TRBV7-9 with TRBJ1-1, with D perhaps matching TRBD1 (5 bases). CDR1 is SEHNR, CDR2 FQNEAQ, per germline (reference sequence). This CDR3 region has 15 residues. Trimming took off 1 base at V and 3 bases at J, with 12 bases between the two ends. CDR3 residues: CASSLGSGGHTEAFF. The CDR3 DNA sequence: TGTGCCAGCAGCTTAGGTTCCGGGGGACACACTGAAGCTTTCTTT.

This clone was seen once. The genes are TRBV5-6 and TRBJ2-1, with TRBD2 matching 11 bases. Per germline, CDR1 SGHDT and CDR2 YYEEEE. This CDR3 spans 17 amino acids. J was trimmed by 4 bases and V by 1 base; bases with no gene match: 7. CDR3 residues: CASSLFTSGSRYNEQFF. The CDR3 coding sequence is TGTGCCAGCAGCTTGTTTACTAGCGGGAGTAGGTACAATGAGCAGTTCTTC.

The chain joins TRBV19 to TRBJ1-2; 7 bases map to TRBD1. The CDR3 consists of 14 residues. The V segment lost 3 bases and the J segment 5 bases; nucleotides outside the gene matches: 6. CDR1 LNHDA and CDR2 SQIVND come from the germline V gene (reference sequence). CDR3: CASSISPGGYGYTF. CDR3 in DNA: TGTGCCAGTAGTATTTCCCCAGGGGGGTATGGCTACACCTTC.

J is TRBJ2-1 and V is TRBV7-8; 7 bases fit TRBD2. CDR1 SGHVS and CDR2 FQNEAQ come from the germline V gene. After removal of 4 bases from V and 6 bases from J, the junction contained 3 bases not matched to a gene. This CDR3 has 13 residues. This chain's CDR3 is CASSSGLRNEQFF. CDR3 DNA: TGTGCCAGCAGCTCGGGACTACGCAATGAGCAGTTCTTC. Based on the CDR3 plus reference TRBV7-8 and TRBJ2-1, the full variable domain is GAGVSQSPRYKVAKRGQDVALRCDPISGHVSLFWYQQALGQGPEFLTYFQNEAQLDKSGLPSDRFFAERPEGSVSTLKIQRTQQEDSAVYLCASSSGLRNEQFFGPGTRLTVL.

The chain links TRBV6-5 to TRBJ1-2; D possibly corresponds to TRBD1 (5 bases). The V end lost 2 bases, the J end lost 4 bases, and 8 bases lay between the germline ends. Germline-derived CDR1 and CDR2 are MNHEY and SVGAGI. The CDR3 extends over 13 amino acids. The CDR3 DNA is TGTGCCAGCAGTTACCGGGACTTCTATGGCTACACCTTC. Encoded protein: CASSYRDFYGYTF.

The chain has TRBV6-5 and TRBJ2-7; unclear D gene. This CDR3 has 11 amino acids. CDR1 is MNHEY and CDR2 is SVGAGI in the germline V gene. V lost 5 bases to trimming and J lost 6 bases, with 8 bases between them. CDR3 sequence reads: CASSALGEQYF. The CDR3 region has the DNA TGTGCCAGCAGTGCCCTCGGCGAGCAGTACTTC.

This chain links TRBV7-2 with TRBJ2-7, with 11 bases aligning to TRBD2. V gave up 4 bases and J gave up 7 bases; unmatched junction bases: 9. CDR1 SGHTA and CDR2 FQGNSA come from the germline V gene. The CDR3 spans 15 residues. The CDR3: CASSSPTSGSGEQYF. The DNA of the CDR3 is TGTGCCAGCAGCTCGCCTACTAGCGGGAGCGGAGAGCAGTACTTC.

CDR3 in amino acids: CASNRQGSGANVLTF. Here the CDR3 DNA reads TGTGCCAGCAACAGACAGGGCTCAGGGGCCAACGTCCTGACTTTC. The chain employs TRBV28 and TRBJ2-6, with 7 bases matching TRBD1. The CDR3 is 15 amino acids. Germline-derived CDR1 and CDR2 are MDHEN and SYDVKM. V lost 7 bases, J lost 4 bases, and 7 bases stayed unmatched.

CDR3 loop: CASRRDRGIGEQFF. For the CDR3, the DNA is TGTGCCAGTAGGCGAGACAGGGGGATAGGTGAGCAGTTCTTC. This rearrangement joins TRBV19 to TRBJ2-1, with 9 positions matching TRBD1. CDR3 length equals 14 residues. Germline CDR1 is LNHDA and CDR2 is SQIVND (reference sequence). V was clipped by 6 bases and J by 9 bases; unmatched bases: 9. The full variable domain, with the rest looked up from reference TRBV19 and TRBJ2-1, is DGGITQSPKYLFRKEGQNVTLSCEQNLNHDAMYWYRQDPGQGLRLIYYSQIVNDFQKGDIAEGYSVSREKKESFPLTVTSAQKNPTAFYLCASRRDRGIGEQFFGPGTRLTVL.

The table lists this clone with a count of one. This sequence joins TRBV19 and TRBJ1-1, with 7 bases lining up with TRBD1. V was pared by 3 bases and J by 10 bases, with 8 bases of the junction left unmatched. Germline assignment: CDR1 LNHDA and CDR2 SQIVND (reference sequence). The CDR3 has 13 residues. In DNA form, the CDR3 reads TGTGCCAGTAGTATCTGGACAGGCAAAGGAGCTTTCTTT. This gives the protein CASSIWTGKGAFF.

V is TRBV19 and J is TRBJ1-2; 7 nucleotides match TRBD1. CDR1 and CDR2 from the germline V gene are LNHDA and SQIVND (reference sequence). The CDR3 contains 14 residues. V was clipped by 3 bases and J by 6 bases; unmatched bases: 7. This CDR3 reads CASSILRQGDGYTF. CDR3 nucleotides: TGTGCCAGTAGTATTCTTCGACAGGGAGATGGCTACACCTTC.

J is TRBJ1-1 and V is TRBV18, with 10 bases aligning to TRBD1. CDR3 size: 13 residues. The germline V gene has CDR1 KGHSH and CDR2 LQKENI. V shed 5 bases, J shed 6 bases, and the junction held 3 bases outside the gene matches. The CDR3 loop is CASSAGQGAEAFF. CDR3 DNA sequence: TGTGCCAGCTCAGCCGGACAGGGGGCTGAAGCTTTCTTT.

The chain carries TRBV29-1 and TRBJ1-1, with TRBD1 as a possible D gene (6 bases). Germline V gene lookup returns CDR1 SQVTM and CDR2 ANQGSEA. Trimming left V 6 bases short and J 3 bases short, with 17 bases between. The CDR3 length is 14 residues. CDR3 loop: CSVDGQGRDTEAFF. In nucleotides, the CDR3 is TGCAGCGTGGACGGGCAGGGGAGAGACACTGAAGCTTTCTTT. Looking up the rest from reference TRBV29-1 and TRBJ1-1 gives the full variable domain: SAVISQKPSRDICQRGTSLTIQCQVDSQVTMMFWYRQQPGQSLTLIATANQGSEATYESGFVIDKFPISRPNLTFSTLTVSNMSPEDSSIYLCSVDGQGRDTEAFFGQGTRLTVV.

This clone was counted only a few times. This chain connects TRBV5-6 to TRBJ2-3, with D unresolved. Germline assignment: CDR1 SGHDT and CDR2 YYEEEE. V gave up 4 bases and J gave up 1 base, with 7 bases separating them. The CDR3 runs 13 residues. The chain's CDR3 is CASSGKRTDTQYF. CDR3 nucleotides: TGTGCCAGCAGCGGCAAACGCACAGATACGCAGTATTTT.

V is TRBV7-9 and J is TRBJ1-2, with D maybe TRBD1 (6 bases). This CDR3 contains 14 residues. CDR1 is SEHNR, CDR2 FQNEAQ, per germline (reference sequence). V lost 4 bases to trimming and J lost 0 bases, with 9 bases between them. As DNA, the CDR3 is TGTGCCAGCAGCTGGGACACGACTAACTATGGCTACACCTTC. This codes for CASSWDTTNYGYTF.

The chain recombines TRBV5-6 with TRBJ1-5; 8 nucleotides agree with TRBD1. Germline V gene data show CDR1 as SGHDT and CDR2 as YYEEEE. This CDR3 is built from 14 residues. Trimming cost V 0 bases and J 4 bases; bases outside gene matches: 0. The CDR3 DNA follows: TGTGCCAGCAGCTTGGGGACAGGGAATCAGCCCCAGCATTTT. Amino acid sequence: CASSLGTGNQPQHF.

The CDR3 region is CASSRTSSNTGELFF. The CDR3 nucleotides read TGTGCCAGCAGCCGGACTAGTTCGAACACCGGGGAGCTGTTTTTT. V is TRBV7-9 and J is TRBJ2-2; 7 nucleotides agree with TRBD2. The CDR3 is 15 residues long. In germline, CDR1 is SEHNR, CDR2 FQNEAQ (reference sequence). J was trimmed by 0 bases and V by 5 bases; bases with no gene match: 3. The variable domain in full, completed from reference TRBV7-9 and TRBJ2-2, reads DTGVSQNPRHKITKRGQNVTFRCDPISEHNRLYWYRQTLGQGPEFLTYFQNEAQLEKSRLLSDRFSAERPKGSFSTLEIQRTEQGDSAMYLCASSRTSSNTGELFFGEGSRLTVL.